Below are 29 T cell receptor beta chains sequenced from a single sample in a study of blood T cell repertoires in COVID-19. Profiled with immunoSEQ multiplex PCR; TCRdb holds only in-frame clones, not every one. The sample lists fewer than 85,000 clones; almost 85% were seen once. The source material was peripheral blood. Source of these receptors: a human donor in a cohort sampled during active COVID-19.

This chain links TRBV2 with TRBJ1-2; 10 nucleotides align to TRBD1. Germline CDR1 is SNHLY and CDR2 is FYNNEI. The V segment lost 7 bases and the J segment 8 bases; nucleotides outside the gene matches: 10. The CDR3 covers 14 residues. The CDR3 DNA reads as TGTGCCAGCATTATCGACAGGGGGCGCGTGGGCTACACCTTC. This encodes CASIIDRGRVGYTF.

This clone was seen more than once but under ten times. The gene calls are TRBV2 and TRBJ2-1, with TRBD1 identical over 9 bases. This CDR3 has 13 amino acids. Germline CDR1 SNHLY, CDR2 FYNNEI. The trim removed 5 bases at V and 7 bases at J, leaving 3 bases unmatched. CDR3 in amino acids: CASSRTGANEQFF. The CDR3, as DNA: TGTGCCAGCAGTCGGACAGGGGCTAATGAGCAGTTCTTC.

The V call is TRBV3-1 (or the pseudogene TRBV3-2), the J call TRBJ1-2; 8 bases are a match to TRBD1. The V and J ends lost 4 bases and 3 bases, in that order; junction bases with no gene match: 4. The CDR3 is 14 residues long. Germline loops: CDR1 LGHDT, CDR2 YNNKEL (reference sequence). The CDR3 coding sequence is TGTGCCAGCAGCCGCTCGACAGGGGACTATGGCTACACCTTC. Its translation is CASSRSTGDYGYTF.

V usage is TRBV18 and J usage is TRBJ2-3; 9 bases match TRBD1. The CDR3 loop spans 16 amino acids. The germline gives CDR1 KGHSH, CDR2 LQKENI. The V segment lost 1 base and the J segment 4 bases; nucleotides outside the gene matches: 6. CDR3 sequence: CASSPLGQGTADTQYF. The CDR3 DNA reads TGTGCCAGCTCACCACTGGGACAGGGTACGGCAGATACGCAGTATTTT.

The gene calls are TRBV28 and TRBJ2-5; D not certain. The CDR3 length is 13 residues. V lost 5 bases, J lost 0 bases, and 7 bases lay in between. Germline CDR1 is MDHEN and CDR2 is SYDVKM. The CDR3 spells CASSKNNQETQYF. The CDR3 DNA reads as TGTGCCAGCAGTAAAAACAACCAAGAGACCCAGTACTTC.

The rearrangement joins TRBV7-8 to TRBJ2-2, with D possibly being TRBD2 (6 bases). There are 15 residues in the CDR3. Germline loops: CDR1 SGHVS, CDR2 FQNEAQ. V was shortened by 1 base and J by 3 bases, with 9 bases between the two germline ends. CDR3 region: CASSLVGRYTGELFF. CDR3 nucleotide sequence: TGTGCCAGCAGCTTAGTAGGGAGGTACACCGGGGAGCTGTTTTTT.

J is TRBJ1-2 and V is TRBV4-1; D is perhaps TRBD1 (5 bases). V was pared by 1 base and J by 3 bases, with 9 bases between. The CDR3 is 14 residues long. The germline V gene has CDR1 MGHRA and CDR2 YSYEKL. The CDR3 DNA follows: TGCGCCAGCAGCCAAGGACAGTTGGACTATGGCTACACCTTC. It yields the protein CASSQGQLDYGYTF.

The chain employs TRBV2 and TRBJ2-5; 16 bases are shared with TRBD2. With 4 bases clipped from V and 2 bases from J, the junction kept 4 bases outside the gene matches. This CDR3 spans 17 amino acids. Germline V CDR1 and CDR2: SNHLY, FYNNEI. The CDR3 loop reads CASSAGTSGGGQETQYF. The CDR3 nucleotides read TGTGCCAGCAGTGCCGGGACTAGCGGGGGGGGTCAAGAGACCCAGTACTTC.

The CDR3 is CASSPTRSAETQYF. The CDR3 DNA reads TGTGCCAGCAGCCCAACGCGTAGCGCAGAGACCCAGTACTTC. The rearrangement uses TRBV7-2 and TRBJ2-5, with a tentative D call TRBD2 (5 bases). V lost 5 bases and J 4 bases, leaving 14 bases between the germline ends. Per germline, CDR1 SGHTA and CDR2 FQGNSA. This CDR3 comprises 14 residues. Using reference TRBV7-2 and TRBJ2-5 for the parts outside the CDR3, the full variable domain is GAGVSQSPSNKVTEKGKDVELRCDPISGHTALYWYRQSLGQGLEFLIYFQGNSAPDKSGLPSDRFSAERTGGSVSTLTIQRTQQEDSAVYLCASSPTRSAETQYFGPGTRLLVL.

The rearrangement uses TRBV19 and TRBJ1-1; tentative D call: TRBD1 (6 bases). V was clipped by 5 bases and J by 6 bases, with 16 bases between them. The CDR3 loop spans 14 amino acids. Germline V gene lookup returns CDR1 LNHDA and CDR2 SQIVND (reference sequence). In nucleotides, the CDR3 is TGTGCCAGTAGTTCGTCAGGGGATCGGGCTGAAGCTTTCTTT. It yields the protein CASSSSGDRAEAFF.

J is TRBJ2-6 and V is TRBV19, with D hard to call. CDR1 and CDR2 from the germline V gene are LNHDA and SQIVND (reference sequence). The CDR3 spans 15 residues. The V and J ends lost 1 base and 0 bases respectively, with 4 bases between them. The CDR3 region has the DNA TGTGCCAGTAGTATAGTTAGCTCTGGGGCCAACGTCCTGACTTTC. This encodes CASSIVSSGANVLTF. The entire variable domain, with the rest obtained from reference TRBV19 and TRBJ2-6, is as follows: DGGITQSPKYLFRKEGQNVTLSCEQNLNHDAMYWYRQDPGQGLRLIYYSQIVNDFQKGDIAEGYSVSREKKESFPLTVTSAQKNPTAFYLCASSIVSSGANVLTFGAGSRLTVL.

The chain couples TRBV4-2 to TRBJ1-1; D gene unclear. Trimming removed 0 bases at V and 4 bases at J, with 6 bases between. CDR1 and CDR2 (germline): LGHNA, YNFKEQ. The length of the CDR3 is 13 residues. This chain's CDR3 is CASSQDQVTEAFF. The CDR3 region has the DNA TGTGCCAGCAGCCAAGATCAGGTCACTGAAGCTTTCTTT.

The V call is TRBV5-1, the J call TRBJ1-2, with D possibly being TRBD1 (5 bases). V was trimmed by 0 bases and J by 8 bases, leaving 17 bases between them. The CDR3 runs to 15 residues. The V gene's germline CDR1 is SGHRS and CDR2 YFSETQ. The CDR3 DNA sequence: TGCGCCAGCAGCTTGGGGGGACTCCTTCAAGGGGGCTACACCTTC. This gives the protein CASSLGGLLQGGYTF.

This clone appeared once. The rearrangement links TRBV7-2 to TRBJ1-1; D not certain. The germline CDR1 and CDR2 sequences are SGHTA and FQGNSA. The CDR3 is 12 residues long. V dropped 0 bases and J dropped 7 bases, with 6 bases sitting between them. CDR3 nucleotides: TGTGCCAGCAGCTTAGCGCCCAGTGAAGCTTTCTTT. Its protein product is CASSLAPSEAFF.

The rearrangement joins TRBV5-1 to TRBJ1-1, with 8 bases identical to TRBD1. The V gene's germline CDR1 is SGHRS and CDR2 YFSETQ. The CDR3 is 14 residues long. Germline trimming cut 4 bases from V and 3 bases from J; bases unmatched to any gene: 5. Here the CDR3 reads CASSADRADTEAFF. Here the CDR3 DNA reads TGCGCCAGCAGCGCGGACAGGGCGGACACTGAAGCTTTCTTT.

V usage is TRBV5-1 and J usage is TRBJ2-2; possible D gene TRBD1, 6 bases. The CDR3 loop spans 15 amino acids. Germline V gene data show CDR1 as SGHRS and CDR2 as YFSETQ. Trimming stripped 9 bases from V and 2 bases from J, with 17 bases between. DNA for the CDR3: TGCGCCACAGGCCCGGGACAAAGAAACACCGGGGAGCTGTTTTTT. Residues: CATGPGQRNTGELFF.

This clone was observed a single time. CDR3 amino acids: CASSMSPGQGGTGELFF. The CDR3 DNA is TGTGCCAGTAGTATGTCGCCCGGACAGGGTGGCACCGGGGAGCTGTTTTTT. The chain links TRBV19 to TRBJ2-2, with 8 positions matching TRBD1. The CDR3 is made up of 17 amino acids. V was clipped by 3 bases and J by 4 bases; unmatched bases: 10. CDR1 and CDR2 from the germline V gene are LNHDA and SQIVND (reference sequence).

The chain uses TRBV3-1 (or the pseudogene TRBV3-2) and TRBJ2-3; weak D call: TRBD2 (6 bases). The CDR3 is 13 residues long. V lost 10 bases, J lost 2 bases, and 13 bases lay in between. The germline CDR1 and CDR2 sequences are LGHDT and YNNKEL (reference sequence). CDR3 bases: TGTGCCATTTCAAGCGGGCTCACAGATACGCAGTATTTT. Translation: CAISSGLTDTQYF.

V usage is TRBV5-1 and J usage is TRBJ1-3, with 8 bases fitting TRBD1. Germline CDR1 is SGHRS and CDR2 is YFSETQ. The CDR3 runs 16 residues. Unmatched junction bases numbered 12, after V lost 6 bases and J lost 4 bases. The CDR3 region is CASTLGQGRAGNTIYF. The CDR3 DNA follows: TGCGCCAGCACACTTGGACAGGGACGGGCCGGAAACACCATATATTTT.

This sequence joins TRBV21-1 and TRBJ1-4; the D call in the table, TRBD1, was not verified against the DNA. TRBV21-1 is given as a pseudogene. The CDR3 contains 19 residues. CDR3 nucleotide sequence: TGTGCCAGCAGCAACGAGGACGGGACAGGGCCACGGAGGGGTGAAAAACTGTTTTTT. Its protein is CASSNEDGTGPRRGEKLFF.

The V and J genes are TRBV24-1 and TRBJ2-2; TRBD1 might be the D (5 bases). V lost 3 bases and J lost 0, with 13 bases in between. Germline V gene lookup returns CDR1 KGHDR and CDR2 SFDVKD. This CDR3 region has 17 residues. The CDR3 spells CATSDTRQKANTGELFF. CDR3 bases: TGTGCCACCAGTGATACCCGACAGAAAGCGAACACCGGGGAGCTGTTTTTT.

The rearrangement links TRBV15 to TRBJ1-1; the D gene is possibly TRBD1 (5 bases). Trimming shortened V by 1 base and J by 2 bases, and 14 bases separated the two germline ends. The CDR3 loop spans 16 amino acids. Germline V gene sequence: CDR1 LNHNV, CDR2 YYDKDF (reference sequence). The CDR3 sequence: CATSRGPGRGNTEAFF. The CDR3 region has the DNA TGTGCCACCAGCAGAGGCCCGGGGCGGGGTAACACTGAAGCTTTCTTT. Together with reference TRBV15 and TRBJ1-1, the CDR3 gives the full variable domain: DAMVIQNPRYQVTQFGKPVTLSCSQTLNHNVMYWYQQKSSQAPKLLFHYYDKDFNNEADTPDNFQSRRPNTSFCFLDIRSPGLGDTAMYLCATSRGPGRGNTEAFFGQGTRLTVV.

This clone is medium-sized in the sample. The J gene is TRBJ1-6, the V gene TRBV9; 10 bases fit TRBD1. The CDR3 is made up of 14 amino acids. Unmatched junction bases numbered 5, after V lost 4 bases and J lost 10 bases. The germline gives CDR1 SGDLS, CDR2 YYNGEE. CDR3 protein: CASSNRDRGSPLHF. The CDR3 bases are TGTGCCAGCAGCAACCGGGACAGGGGATCACCCCTCCACTTT.

This chain uses TRBV3-1 (or the pseudogene TRBV3-2) with TRBJ2-3, with 9 bases identical to TRBD1. V shed 1 base and J 6 bases; nucleotides not matched to a gene: 2. Looked up from germline, CDR1 is LGHDT and CDR2 is YNNKEL (reference sequence). CDR3 length equals 14 residues. In nucleotides, the CDR3 is TGTGCCAGCAGCCAAGGGGACAGGGTGGATACGCAGTATTTT. It specifies CASSQGDRVDTQYF.

The chain carries TRBV7-9 and TRBJ1-1; a possible D gene is TRBD1 (5 bases). Germline CDR1 and CDR2: SEHNR and FQNEAQ (reference sequence). V gave up 5 bases and J gave up 5 bases, with 15 bases separating them. The CDR3 runs 14 residues. CDR3 coding DNA: TGTGCCAGCAGCACCAGGGTGCAAGAGACTGAAGCTTTCTTT. It translates to CASSTRVQETEAFF.

The rearrangement joins TRBV7-2 to TRBJ2-7; TRBD2 agrees at 11 bases. V was clipped by 7 bases and J by 2 bases; unmatched bases: 7. In germline, CDR1 is SGHTA, CDR2 FQGNSA. This CDR3 spans 15 amino acids. The CDR3 region is CASTQTSGAPYEQYF. The DNA for the CDR3 is TGTGCCAGCACCCAGACTAGCGGGGCCCCCTACGAGCAGTACTTC.

The rearrangement joins TRBV4-2 to TRBJ1-1; possible D gene TRBD1, 6 bases. Germline V CDR1 and CDR2: LGHNA, YNFKEQ. This CDR3 region has 15 residues. The V and J ends lost 4 bases and 1 base respectively, with 13 bases between them. CDR3 amino acids: CASSLTRGGNTEAFF. The CDR3 DNA sequence: TGTGCCAGCAGCCTCACGAGGGGGGGGAACACTGAAGCTTTCTTT.

The V gene is TRBV9, the J gene TRBJ2-1; 11 bases align to TRBD2. The germline V gene has CDR1 SGDLS and CDR2 YYNGEE. This CDR3 has 15 residues. V shed 4 bases and J 7 bases; nucleotides not matched to a gene: 7. The CDR3 sequence: CASSPRLAGRNEQFF. The DNA for the CDR3 is TGTGCCAGCAGCCCCAGACTAGCGGGGAGGAATGAGCAGTTCTTC. Full variable domain (outside the CDR3, taken from reference TRBV9 and TRBJ2-1): DSGVTQTPKHLITATGQRVTLRCSPRSGDLSVYWYQQSLDQGLQFLIQYYNGEERAKGNILERFSAQQFPDLHSELNLSSLELGDSALYFCASSPRLAGRNEQFFGPGTRLTVL.

The chain links TRBV16 to TRBJ1-4, with D maybe TRBD1 (6 bases). Trimming cost V 0 bases and J 8 bases, with 19 bases left between them. Germline CDR1 reads KGHSY; CDR2 reads FQNENV. The CDR3 has 17 amino acids. CDR3 nucleotide sequence: TGTGCCAGCAGCCAATCGTTCGGTAGGGAGAGGGGGGAAAAACTGTTTTTT. Residues: CASSQSFGRERGEKLFF.